A single sample is the source of the 3 T cell receptor beta chains below, sequenced in a study of breast tumors, draining lymph nodes, adjacent tissues. TCRdb analysed the multiplex PCR reads with MiXCR anew, one entry per CDR3 protein. The sample consists of approximately 130,000 distinct CDR3 sequences, roughly 20% of them appearing once. The lymph nodes were axillary draining lymph nodes from breast cancer patients. Sequencing used axillary lymph node tissue. The origin of the receptors is a female donor with breast cancer. Some clones in this sample may be carry-over from other donors' samples.

This clonotype was recorded at least ten times. The chain has TRBV20-1 and TRBJ2-7; 7 bases align to TRBD1. V was pared by 5 bases and J by 0 bases, with 10 bases of the junction left unmatched. The germline V gene encodes CDR1 DFQATT and CDR2 SNEGSKA (reference sequence). The CDR3 is 15 residues long. The DNA of the CDR3 is TGCAGTGCTCGGTCGGGACAGCGAAGCTCCTACGAGCAGTACTTC. It codes for CSARSGQRSSYEQYF.

This clonotype was seen at least ten times. V usage is TRBV5-1 and J usage is TRBJ1-4, with D possibly being TRBD1 (5 bases). CDR3 length: 15 residues. Trimming shortened V by 0 bases and J by 8 bases, and 14 bases separated the two germline ends. Germline V lookup: CDR1 SGHRS, CDR2 YFSETQ. The CDR3 coding sequence is TGCGCCAGCAGCTTGGAATCTGGGGGAGAGGAAAAACTGTTTTTT. Translation gives CASSLESGGEEKLFF.

This clonotype was counted only a few times. With a much larger clone just one base away, this may be a read error. This rearrangement joins TRBV7-2 to TRBJ2-1, with TRBD2 matching 8 bases. This CDR3 spans 16 amino acids. The V gene's germline CDR1 is SGHTA and CDR2 FQGNSA. The CDR3 loop reads CASSLASSGRSHEQSF. The CDR3 DNA sequence: TGTGCCAGCAGCTTAGCATCCAGCGGGAGATCTCATGAGCAGTCCTTC.